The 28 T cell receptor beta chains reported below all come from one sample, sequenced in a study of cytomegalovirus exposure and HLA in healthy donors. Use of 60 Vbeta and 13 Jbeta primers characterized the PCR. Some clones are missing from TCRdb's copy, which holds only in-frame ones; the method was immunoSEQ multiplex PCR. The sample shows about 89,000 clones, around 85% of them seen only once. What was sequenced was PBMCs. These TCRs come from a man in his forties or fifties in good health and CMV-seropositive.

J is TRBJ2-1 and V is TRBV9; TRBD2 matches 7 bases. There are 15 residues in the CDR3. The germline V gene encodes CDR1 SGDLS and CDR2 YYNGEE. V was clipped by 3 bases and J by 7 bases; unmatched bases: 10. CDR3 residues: CASSERGTGGNEQFF. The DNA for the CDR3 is TGTGCCAGCAGCGAGCGCGGGACCGGGGGGAATGAGCAGTTCTTC.

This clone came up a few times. The CDR3 region has the DNA TGTGCCAGTACTAGCGGGAGTGCTGGGGCCAACGTCCTGACTTTC. It encodes CASTSGSAGANVLTF. The gene calls are TRBV2 and TRBJ2-6, with TRBD2 matching 11 bases. CDR3 size: 15 residues. V lost 9 bases and J lost 2; bases outside the gene matches: 3. Germline CDR1 reads SNHLY; CDR2 reads FYNNEI.

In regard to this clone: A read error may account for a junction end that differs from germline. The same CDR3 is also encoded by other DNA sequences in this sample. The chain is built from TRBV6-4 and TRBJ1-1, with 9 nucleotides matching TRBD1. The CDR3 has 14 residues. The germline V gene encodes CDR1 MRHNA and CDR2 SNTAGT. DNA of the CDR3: TGTGCCAGCAGATACCGGACAGGGGTGACTGAGGCTTTCTTT. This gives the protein CASRYRTGVTEAFF.

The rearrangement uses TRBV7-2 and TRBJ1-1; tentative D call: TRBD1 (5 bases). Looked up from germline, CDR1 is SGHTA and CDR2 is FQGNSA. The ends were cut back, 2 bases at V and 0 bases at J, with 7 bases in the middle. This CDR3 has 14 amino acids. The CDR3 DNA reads TGTGCCAGCAGCTTAACGACAGTGAACACTGAAGCTTTCTTT. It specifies CASSLTTVNTEAFF.

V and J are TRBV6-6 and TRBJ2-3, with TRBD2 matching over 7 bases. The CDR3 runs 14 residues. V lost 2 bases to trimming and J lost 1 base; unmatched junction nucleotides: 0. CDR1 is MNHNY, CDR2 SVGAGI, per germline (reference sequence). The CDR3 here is CASSYGGGTDTQYF. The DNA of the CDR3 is TGTGCCAGCAGTTACGGGGGGGGCACAGATACGCAGTATTTT.

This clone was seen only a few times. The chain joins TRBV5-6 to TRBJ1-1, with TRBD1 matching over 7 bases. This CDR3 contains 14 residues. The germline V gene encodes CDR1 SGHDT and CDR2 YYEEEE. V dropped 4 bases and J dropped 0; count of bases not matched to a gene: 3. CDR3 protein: CASSPDRMNTEAFF. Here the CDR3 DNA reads TGTGCCAGCAGCCCGGACAGGATGAACACTGAAGCTTTCTTT.

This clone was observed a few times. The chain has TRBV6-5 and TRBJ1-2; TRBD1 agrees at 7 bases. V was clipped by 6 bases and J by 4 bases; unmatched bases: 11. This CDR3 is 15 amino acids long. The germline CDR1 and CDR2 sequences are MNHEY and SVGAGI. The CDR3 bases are TGTGCCAGCAGAAGATCGACAGGGTTTGGCTATGGCTACACCTTC. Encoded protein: CASRRSTGFGYGYTF.

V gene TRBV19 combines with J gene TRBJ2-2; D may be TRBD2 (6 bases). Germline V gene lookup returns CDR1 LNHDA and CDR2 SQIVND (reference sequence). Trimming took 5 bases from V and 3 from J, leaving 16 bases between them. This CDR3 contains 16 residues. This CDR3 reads CASSEFAGRYTGELFF. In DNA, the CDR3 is TGTGCCAGTAGTGAATTTGCGGGGCGTTACACCGGGGAGCTGTTTTTT. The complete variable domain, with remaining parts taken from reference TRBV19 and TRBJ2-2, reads DGGITQSPKYLFRKEGQNVTLSCEQNLNHDAMYWYRQDPGQGLRLIYYSQIVNDFQKGDIAEGYSVSREKKESFPLTVTSAQKNPTAFYLCASSEFAGRYTGELFFGEGSRLTVL.

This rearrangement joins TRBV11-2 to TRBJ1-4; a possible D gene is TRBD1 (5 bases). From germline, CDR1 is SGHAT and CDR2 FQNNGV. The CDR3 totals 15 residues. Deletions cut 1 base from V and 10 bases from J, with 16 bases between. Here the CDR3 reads CASSLVVGTGGKLFF. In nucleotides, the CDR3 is TGTGCCAGCAGCTTAGTCGTGGGTACGGGGGGAAAACTGTTTTTT.

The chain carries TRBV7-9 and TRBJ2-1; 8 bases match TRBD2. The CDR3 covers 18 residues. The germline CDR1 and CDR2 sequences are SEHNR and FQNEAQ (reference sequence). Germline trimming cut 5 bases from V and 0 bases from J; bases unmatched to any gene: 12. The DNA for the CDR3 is TGTGCCAGCAGCGGTAAGACTAGCGCCAATTTCTCCTACAATGAGCAGTTCTTC. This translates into CASSGKTSANFSYNEQFF.

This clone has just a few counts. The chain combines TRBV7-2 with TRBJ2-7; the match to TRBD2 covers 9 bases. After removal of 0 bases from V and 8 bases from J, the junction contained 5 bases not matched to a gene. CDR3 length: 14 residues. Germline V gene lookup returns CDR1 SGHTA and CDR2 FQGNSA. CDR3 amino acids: CASSLALAGSQQYF. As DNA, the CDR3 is TGTGCCAGCAGCTTAGCCCTAGCGGGATCCCAGCAGTACTTC.

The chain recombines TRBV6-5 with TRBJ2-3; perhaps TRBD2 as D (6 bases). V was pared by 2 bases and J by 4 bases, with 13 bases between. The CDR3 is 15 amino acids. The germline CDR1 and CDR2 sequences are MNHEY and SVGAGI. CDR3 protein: CASSYIWGESDTQYF. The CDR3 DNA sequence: TGTGCCAGCAGTTACATCTGGGGGGAGTCAGATACGCAGTATTTT.

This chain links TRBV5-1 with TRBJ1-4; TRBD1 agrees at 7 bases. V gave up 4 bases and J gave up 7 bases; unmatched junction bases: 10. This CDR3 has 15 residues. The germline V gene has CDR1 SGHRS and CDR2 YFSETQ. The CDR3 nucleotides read TGCGCCAGCAGCGGGGATGGGGGACAGACTGAAAAACTGTTTTTT. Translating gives CASSGDGGQTEKLFF.

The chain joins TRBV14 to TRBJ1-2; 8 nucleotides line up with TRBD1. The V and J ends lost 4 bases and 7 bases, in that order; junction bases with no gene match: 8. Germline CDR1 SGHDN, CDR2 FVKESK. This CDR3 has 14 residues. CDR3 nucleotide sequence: TGTGCCAGCAGCCGAACACAGGGGGGCTTTGGCTACACCTTC. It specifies CASSRTQGGFGYTF.

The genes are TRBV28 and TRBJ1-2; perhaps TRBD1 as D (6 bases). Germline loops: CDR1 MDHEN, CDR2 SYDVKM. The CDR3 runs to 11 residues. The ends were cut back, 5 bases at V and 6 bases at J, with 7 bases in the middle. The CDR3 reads CASSTGNGYTF. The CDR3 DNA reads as TGTGCCAGCAGTACAGGGAATGGCTACACCTTC.

The CDR3 region has the DNA TGTGCCAGTAGTGCCAGGCTCTTAAACACCGGGGAGCTGTTTTTT. This encodes CASSARLLNTGELFF. The gene calls are TRBV19 and TRBJ2-2; D not resolved. Germline-derived CDR1 and CDR2 are LNHDA and SQIVND (reference sequence). This CDR3 spans 15 amino acids. Trimming took off 5 bases at V and 2 bases at J, with 12 bases between the two ends.

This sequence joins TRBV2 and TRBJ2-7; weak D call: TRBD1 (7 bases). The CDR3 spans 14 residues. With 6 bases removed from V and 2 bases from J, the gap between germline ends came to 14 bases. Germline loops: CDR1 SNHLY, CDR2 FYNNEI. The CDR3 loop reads CASRGGQRTYEQYF. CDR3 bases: TGTGCCAGCAGGGGGGGACAGAGGACCTACGAGCAGTACTTC.

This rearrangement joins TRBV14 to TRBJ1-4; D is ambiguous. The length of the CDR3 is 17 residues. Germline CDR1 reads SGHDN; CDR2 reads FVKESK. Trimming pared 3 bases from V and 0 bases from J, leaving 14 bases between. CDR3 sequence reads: CASSQLAGPATNEKLFF. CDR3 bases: TGTGCCAGCAGCCAGCTAGCCGGACCTGCAACTAATGAAAAACTGTTTTTT. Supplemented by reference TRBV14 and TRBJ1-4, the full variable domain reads EAGVTQFPSHSVIEKGQTVTLRCDPISGHDNLYWYRRVMGKEIKFLLHFVKESKQDESGMPNNRFLAERTGGTYSTLKVQPAELEDSGVYFCASSQLAGPATNEKLFFGSGTQLSVL.

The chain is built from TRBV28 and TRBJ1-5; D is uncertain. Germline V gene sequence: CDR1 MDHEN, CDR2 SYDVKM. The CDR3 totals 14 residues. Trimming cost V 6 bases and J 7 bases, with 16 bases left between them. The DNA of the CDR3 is TGTGCCAGCAGCCCTACCAAGACTAAGCAGCCCCAGCATTTT. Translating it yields CASSPTKTKQPQHF. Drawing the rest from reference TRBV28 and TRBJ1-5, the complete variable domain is DVKVTQSSRYLVKRTGEKVFLECVQDMDHENMFWYRQDPGLGLRLIYFSYDVKMKEKGDIPEGYSVSREKKERFSLILESASTNQTSMYLCASSPTKTKQPQHFGDGTRLSIL.

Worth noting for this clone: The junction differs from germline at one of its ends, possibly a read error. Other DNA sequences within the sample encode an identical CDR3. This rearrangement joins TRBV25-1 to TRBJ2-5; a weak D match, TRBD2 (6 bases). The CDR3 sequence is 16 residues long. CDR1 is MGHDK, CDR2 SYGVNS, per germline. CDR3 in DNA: TGTGCCAGCAGTGCCCTACTAGCTCGAGTGGGGGAGACTCAGTACTTC. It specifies CASSALLARVGETQYF.

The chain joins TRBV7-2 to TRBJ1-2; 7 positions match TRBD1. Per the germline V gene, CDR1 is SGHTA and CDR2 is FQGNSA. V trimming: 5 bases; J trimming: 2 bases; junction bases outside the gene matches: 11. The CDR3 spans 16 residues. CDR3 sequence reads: CASSRRLAGQNYGYTF. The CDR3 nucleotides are TGTGCCAGCAGCCGCAGATTAGCGGGACAGAACTATGGCTACACCTTC.

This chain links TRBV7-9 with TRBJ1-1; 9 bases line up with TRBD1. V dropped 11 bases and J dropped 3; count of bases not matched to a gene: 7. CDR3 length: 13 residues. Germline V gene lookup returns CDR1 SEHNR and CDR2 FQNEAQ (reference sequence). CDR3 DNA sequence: TGTGCCGGGGAAAGACAGGGGGACACTGAAGCTTTCTTT. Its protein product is CAGERQGDTEAFF.

The CDR3 sequence is CASSERGVKYF. The CDR3 DNA is TGTGCCAGCAGTGAAAGGGGTGTCAAGTACTTC. The chain employs TRBV6-1 and TRBJ2-5, with TRBD1 as a possible D gene (5 bases). The germline V and J ends were trimmed by 2 bases and 12 bases, with 10 bases remaining between them. Germline V gene data show CDR1 as MNHNS and CDR2 as SASEGT. The CDR3 is 11 residues long.

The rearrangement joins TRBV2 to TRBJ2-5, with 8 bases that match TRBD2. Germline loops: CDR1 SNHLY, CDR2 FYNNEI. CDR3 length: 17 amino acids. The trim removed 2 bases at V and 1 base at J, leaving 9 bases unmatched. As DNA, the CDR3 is TGTGCCAGCAGTGAAAAGGTGGGGCTAGCGGGCCAAGAGACCCAGTACTTC. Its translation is CASSEKVGLAGQETQYF.

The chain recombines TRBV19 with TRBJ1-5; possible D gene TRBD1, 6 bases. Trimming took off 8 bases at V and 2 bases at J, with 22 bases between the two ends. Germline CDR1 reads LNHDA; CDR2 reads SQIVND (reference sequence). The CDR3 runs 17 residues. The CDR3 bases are TGTGCCAGTTCTGGACAGCCGGACCTCCTGGGCAATCAGCCCCAGCATTTT. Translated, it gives CASSGQPDLLGNQPQHF. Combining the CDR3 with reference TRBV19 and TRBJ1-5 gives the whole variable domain DGGITQSPKYLFRKEGQNVTLSCEQNLNHDAMYWYRQDPGQGLRLIYYSQIVNDFQKGDIAEGYSVSREKKESFPLTVTSAQKNPTAFYLCASSGQPDLLGNQPQHFGDGTRLSIL.

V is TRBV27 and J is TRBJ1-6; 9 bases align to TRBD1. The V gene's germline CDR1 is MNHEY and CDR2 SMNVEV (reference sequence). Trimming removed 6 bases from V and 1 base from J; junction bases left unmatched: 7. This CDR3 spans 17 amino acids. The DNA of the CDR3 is TGTGCCAGCAGAGGGAGGACAGGGGTGTCCTATAATTCACCCCTCCACTTT. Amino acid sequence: CASRGRTGVSYNSPLHF.

This chain's CDR3 is CASSPQGAIGYGYTF. Written as DNA, the CDR3 is TGTGCCAGCAGTCCACAGGGGGCTATCGGCTATGGCTACACCTTC. This chain uses TRBV6-1 with TRBJ1-2; 9 bases line up with TRBD1. This CDR3 comprises 15 residues. Germline V gene lookup returns CDR1 MNHNS and CDR2 SASEGT. The V segment lost 5 bases and the J segment 4 bases; nucleotides outside the gene matches: 8.

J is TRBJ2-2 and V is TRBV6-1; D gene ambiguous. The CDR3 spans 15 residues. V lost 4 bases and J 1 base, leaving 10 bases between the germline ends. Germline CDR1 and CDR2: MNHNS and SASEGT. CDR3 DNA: TGTGCCAGCAGTGCCACAATTGGGAACACCGGGGAGCTGTTTTTT. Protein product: CASSATIGNTGELFF.